This T cell receptor beta chain appears in the sequencing data of a study of somatic mutations in cytotoxic T cells in rheumatoid arthritis. General study points: For about an eighth of the 65 patients, a single CD8+ clone accounted for more than 20% of CD8+ cells. Among rheumatoid arthritis patients and age-matched healthy controls, CD8+ T-cell clonality was not significantly different. For patients with rheumatoid arthritis, CD8+ clonality went up with age, while healthy controls showed no such change.

On this clone: Its antigen is currently unknown.

Positive selection with magnetic beads achieved the isolation of CD4+ and CD8+ cells, followed by a flow cytometry check of purity. Clones were sequenced by immunoSEQ multiplex PCR, and TCRdb holds only the in-frame ones, with some missing. This table has some 15,000 clones, nearly 80% appearing once. The CDR3 loop spans 15 amino acids. J lost 6 bases, V lost 5 bases, and 5 bases had no gene match. Germline lookup yields CDR1 SGHVS and CDR2 FQNEAQ. Sequencing was performed on CD8+ T cells sorted from blood. This TCR was sampled from an adult with rheumatoid arthritis. The chain joins TRBV7-8 to TRBJ2-1, with 12 bases that match TRBD1. The CDR3 sequence is CASSRDRGQVNEQFF. CDR3 coding DNA: TGTGCCAGCAGCCGGGACAGGGGGCAGGTCAATGAGCAGTTCTTC.